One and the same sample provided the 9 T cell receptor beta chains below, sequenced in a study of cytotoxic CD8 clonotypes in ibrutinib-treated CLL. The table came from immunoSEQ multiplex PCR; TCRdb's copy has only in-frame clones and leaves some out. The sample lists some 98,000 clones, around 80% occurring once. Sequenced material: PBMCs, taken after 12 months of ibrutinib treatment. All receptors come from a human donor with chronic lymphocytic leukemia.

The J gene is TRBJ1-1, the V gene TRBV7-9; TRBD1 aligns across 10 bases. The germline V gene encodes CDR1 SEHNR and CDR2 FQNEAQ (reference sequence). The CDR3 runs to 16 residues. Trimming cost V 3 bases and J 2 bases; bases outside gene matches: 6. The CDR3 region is CASSFRTGGTNTEAFF. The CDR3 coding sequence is TGTGCCAGCAGCTTTCGGACAGGGGGTACTAACACTGAAGCTTTCTTT. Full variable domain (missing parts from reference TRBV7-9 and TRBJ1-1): DTGVSQNPRHKITKRGQNVTFRCDPISEHNRLYWYRQTLGQGPEFLTYFQNEAQLEKSRLLSDRFSAERPKGSFSTLEIQRTEQGDSAMYLCASSFRTGGTNTEAFFGQGTRLTVV.

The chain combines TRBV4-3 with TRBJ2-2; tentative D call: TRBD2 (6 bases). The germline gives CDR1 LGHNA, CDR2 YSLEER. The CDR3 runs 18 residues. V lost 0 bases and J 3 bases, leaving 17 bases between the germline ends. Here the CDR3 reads CASSQEVRGGGYTGELFF. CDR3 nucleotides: TGCGCCAGCAGCCAAGAGGTGCGGGGAGGAGGTTACACCGGGGAGCTGTTTTTT.

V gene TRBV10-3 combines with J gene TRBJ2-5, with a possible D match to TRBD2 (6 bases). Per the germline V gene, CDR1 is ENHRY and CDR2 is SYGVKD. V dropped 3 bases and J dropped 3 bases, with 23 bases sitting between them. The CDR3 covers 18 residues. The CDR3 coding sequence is TGTGCCATCAGTGAAGCCGGTACTAGCTCTGGTACGAAAGAGACCCAGTACTTC. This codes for CAISEAGTSSGTKETQYF.

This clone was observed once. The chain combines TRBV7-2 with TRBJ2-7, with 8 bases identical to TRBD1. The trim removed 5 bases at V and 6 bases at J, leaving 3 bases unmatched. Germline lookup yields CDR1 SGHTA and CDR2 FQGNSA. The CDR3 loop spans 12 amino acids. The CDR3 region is CASSQTGVEQYF. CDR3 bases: TGTGCCAGCAGCCAGACAGGGGTCGAGCAGTACTTC.

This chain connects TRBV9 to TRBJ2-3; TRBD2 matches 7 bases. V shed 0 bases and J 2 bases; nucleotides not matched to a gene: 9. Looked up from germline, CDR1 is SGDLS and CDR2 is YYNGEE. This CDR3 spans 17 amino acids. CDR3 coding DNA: TGTGCCAGCAGCGTAGAGGGCGGGGGTCCCCCCACAGATACGCAGTATTTT. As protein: CASSVEGGGPPTDTQYF.

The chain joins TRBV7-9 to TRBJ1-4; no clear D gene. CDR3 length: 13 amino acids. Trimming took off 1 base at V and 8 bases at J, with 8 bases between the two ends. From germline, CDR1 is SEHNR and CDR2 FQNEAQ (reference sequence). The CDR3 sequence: CASSLGGDEKLFF. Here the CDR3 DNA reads TGTGCCAGCAGCTTAGGTGGTGACGAAAAACTGTTTTTT.

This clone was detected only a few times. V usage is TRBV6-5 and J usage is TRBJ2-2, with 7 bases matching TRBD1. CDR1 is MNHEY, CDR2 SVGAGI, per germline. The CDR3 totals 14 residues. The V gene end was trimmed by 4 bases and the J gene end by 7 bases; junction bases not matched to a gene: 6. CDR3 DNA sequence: TGTGCCAGCAGTTCCGGCAGGGGGAACGGGGAGCTGTTTTTT. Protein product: CASSSGRGNGELFF.

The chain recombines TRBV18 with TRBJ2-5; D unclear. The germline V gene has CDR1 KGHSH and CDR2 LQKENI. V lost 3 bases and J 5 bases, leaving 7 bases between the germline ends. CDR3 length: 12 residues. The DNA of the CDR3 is TGTGCCAGCTCACCCAATGGGGAGACCCAGTACTTC. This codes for CASSPNGETQYF.

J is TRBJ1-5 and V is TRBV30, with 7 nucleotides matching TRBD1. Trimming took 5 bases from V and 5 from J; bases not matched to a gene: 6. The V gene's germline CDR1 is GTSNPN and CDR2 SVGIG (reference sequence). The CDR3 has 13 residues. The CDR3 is CAWQGQTDQPQHF. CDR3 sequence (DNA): TGTGCCTGGCAGGGACAGACTGATCAGCCCCAGCATTTT.